The entry below gives a single T cell receptor beta chain sequence along with its context. It was the library that attached unique molecular identifiers to individual cDNA molecules. MiXCR, run by TCRdb on the RACE reads, gives a single entry per CDR3 protein. The sample contains around 260,000 distinct CDR3 sequences, more than 6.5% of which appear only once. The sample is drawn from a study of human T cells and chemical hapten exposure. Per germline, CDR1 SEHNR and CDR2 FQNEAQ (reference sequence). Trimming stripped 6 bases from V and 0 bases from J, with 11 bases between. The length of the CDR3 is 14 residues. As for time point: pre-sensitization, week 0. Treatment given: therapeutic diphenylcyclopropenone sensitization with weekly scalp DPC.

Sample: whole blood, taken in connection with sensitization to the hapten diphenylcyclopropenone (DPC). The chain couples TRBV7-9 to TRBJ1-1, with TRBD1 as a possible D gene (5 bases). This receptor was obtained from a woman aged 40 to 50 with alopecia areata. Some clones in this sample may be carry-over from other donors' samples. The CDR3 spells CASRAWGLNTEAFF. Here the CDR3 DNA reads TGTGCCAGCAGGGCTTGGGGGTTGAACACTGAAGCTTTCTTT. The full variable domain, with the rest looked up from reference TRBV7-9 and TRBJ1-1, is DTGVSQNPRHKITKRGQNVTFRCDPISEHNRLYWYRQTLGQGPEFLTYFQNEAQLEKSRLLSDRFSAERPKGSFSTLEIQRTEQGDSAMYLCASRAWGLNTEAFFGQGTRLTVV.